Below are 23 T cell receptor beta chains sequenced from a single sample in a study of T cell clonality in common variable immunodeficiency. Assay: immunoSEQ multiplex PCR; the TCRdb copy retains only in-frame clones and omits some. Listed here are fewer than 60,000 clones without any singletons, the top ten holding about 2%. The specimen was peripheral blood mononuclear cells. The receptors were sampled from a person aged 18 to 75 in good health.

There are many counts of this clone. This CDR3 reads CASSLRLADYNEQFF. The CDR3 DNA, read in part, is TGTGCCAGCAGCTTGAGACTAGCGGATTACAATGAG. V is TRBV7-3 and J is TRBJ2-1; 9 bases agree with TRBD2. The sequence runs out 3 residues before the end of the CDR3; the remainder is reconstructed from the germline J gene. Trimming took 3 bases from V and 4 from J; bases not matched to a gene: 4. CDR3 length equals 15 residues. Germline values: CDR1 SGHTA, CDR2 FQGTGA. Looking up the rest from reference TRBV7-3 and TRBJ2-1 gives the full variable domain: GAGVSQTPSNKVTEKGKYVELRCDPISGHTALYWYRQSLGQGPEFLIYFQGTGAADDSGLPNDRFFAVRPEGSVSTLKIQRTERGDSAVYLCASSLRLADYNEQFFGPGTRLTVL.

In this sample, this clone turned up many times. The read falls 3 residues short of the CDR3 end, and the missing part is taken from the germline J gene. J is TRBJ2-3 and V is TRBV5-1; possibly TRBD2 for D (6 bases). The CDR3 spans 16 residues. Deletions cut 4 bases from V and 2 bases from J, with 17 bases between. CDR1 and CDR2 (germline): SGHRS, YFSETQ. CDR3 bases read: TGCGCCAGCAGCGGCGGGACTGACCCCTCCACAGATACG. Protein sequence: CASSGGTDPSTDT. The full CDR3 sequence reads CASSGGTDPSTDTQYF.

This clone was counted ten times or more. Read coverage stops 3 residues before the CDR3 terminus; the germline J gene supplies the remainder. The genes are TRBV14 and TRBJ2-3; D may be TRBD1 (5 bases). This CDR3 contains 14 residues. CDR1 and CDR2 from the germline V gene are SGHDN and FVKESK. V was shortened by 7 bases and J by 2 bases, with 13 bases between the two germline ends. The sequenced CDR3 bases are TGTGCCAGCAATAGGGGAAGGTCCACAGATACG. This sequence encodes CASNRGRSTDT. The whole CDR3 reads CASNRGRSTDTQYF.

This clone showed up many times. The CDR3 end falls 3 residues outside the read, so it is completed with the germline J gene. The chain combines TRBV2 with TRBJ2-3; 13 bases agree with TRBD2. Germline assignment: CDR1 SNHLY and CDR2 FYNNEI. The CDR3 runs 17 residues. V was pared by 3 bases and J by 2 bases, with 5 bases of the junction left unmatched. Incomplete CDR3 DNA: TGTGCCAGCAGTGATGGGACTAGCGGGGCCTTCACAGATACG. Its protein is CASSDGTSGAFTDT. The CDR3 in full is CASSDGTSGAFTDTQYF.

This clone occurred many times. The read terminates 3 residues before the CDR3 end, so the remaining end is supplied by the germline J gene. The chain joins TRBV28 to TRBJ2-5; D is unclear. Trimming took off 10 bases at V and 5 bases at J, with 11 bases between the two ends. The CDR3 sequence is 11 residues long. The germline V gene encodes CDR1 MDHEN and CDR2 SYDVKM. CDR3 in amino acids: CAKPSRETQYF. The DNA read from the CDR3 is TGTGCCAAACCTAGTCGGGAGACC.

This clone was picked up many times. Coverage ceases 3 residues before the CDR3 finishes, and the germline J gene fills in the end. The J gene is TRBJ1-3, the V gene TRBV30; maybe TRBD1 (6 bases). Germline V gene lookup returns CDR1 GTSNPN and CDR2 SVGIG (reference sequence). Trimming left V 2 bases short and J 3 bases short, with 11 bases between. CDR3 length: 14 residues. The CDR3: CAWSPSGVGNTIYF. The CDR3 bases that were read are TGTGCCTGGAGTCCCTCAGGGGTTGGAAACACC.

This clone was found a few times. The read stops 3 residues short of the end of the CDR3; the missing end is completed from the germline J gene. The rearrangement uses TRBV11-1 and TRBJ2-1, with TRBD2 as a possible D gene (6 bases). The CDR3 spans 14 residues. The ends were cut back, 6 bases at V and 8 bases at J, with 17 bases in the middle. Germline V CDR1 and CDR2: SGHAT, FQDESV (reference sequence). The CDR3 spells CASSRRAGLDEQFF. The CDR3 DNA, read in part, is TGTGCCAGCAGTAGAAGGGCGGGGCTCGATGAG.

In this sample, this clone turned up a few times. The CDR3 goes on 3 residues after the read ends, and that part is filled in from the germline J gene. V usage is TRBV18 and J usage is TRBJ2-1, with D perhaps matching TRBD1 (6 bases). Germline assignment: CDR1 KGHSH and CDR2 LQKENI. CDR3 length: 15 amino acids. V was trimmed by 6 bases and J by 0 bases, leaving 12 bases between them. CDR3 region: CASSRQESSYNEQFF. The CDR3 DNA, read in part, is TGTGCCAGCTCGCGACAGGAGAGCTCCTACAATGAG.

This clone was seen many times. The read terminates 3 residues before the CDR3 end, so the remaining end is supplied by the germline J gene. Distinct nucleotide sequences in the sample also encode this CDR3. The chain uses TRBV20-1 and TRBJ1-5; D gene uncertain. There are 13 residues in the CDR3. Germline V CDR1 and CDR2: DFQATT, SNEGSKA (reference sequence). Trimming took off 2 bases at V and 4 bases at J, with 9 bases between the two ends. CDR3 DNA (partial): TGCAGTGCTAGACCGACGGGTAATCAGCCC. As protein: CSARPTGNQP. The complete CDR3 protein is CSARPTGNQPQHF.

This clone was recorded many times. Sequencing ends 3 residues short of the CDR3 end; the germline J gene provides the rest. This chain connects TRBV5-1 to TRBJ2-3; D not certain. CDR3 length equals 12 residues. Germline CDR1 SGHRS, CDR2 YFSETQ. The V gene lost 0 bases and the J gene lost 6 bases, with 5 bases spanning the gap. The part of the CDR3 DNA that was read is TGCGCCAGCAGCTTGGCCGGGGATACG. Residues: CASSLAGDT. The entire CDR3 is CASSLAGDTQYF.

This clone came up many times. The CDR3 end is not reached by the read, which stops 3 residues before it; the germline J gene fills it in. The chain links TRBV28 to TRBJ2-1; TRBD2 aligns across 9 bases. Trimming at V came to 5 bases and at J to 4 bases, leaving 15 bases not matched to a gene. The CDR3 extends over 18 amino acids. Germline CDR1 is MDHEN and CDR2 is SYDVKM. The CDR3 spells CASSQGTGTSTRYNEQFF. The DNA read from the CDR3 is TGTGCCAGCAGTCAAGGAACCGGGACTAGCACTCGGTACAATGAG. Variable domain in full (rest from reference TRBV28 and TRBJ2-1): DVKVTQSSRYLVKRTGEKVFLECVQDMDHENMFWYRQDPGLGLRLIYFSYDVKMKEKGDIPEGYSVSREKKERFSLILESASTNQTSMYLCASSQGTGTSTRYNEQFFGPGTRLTVL.

This clone has ten or more counts. The read ends 3 residues early relative to the CDR3; the germline J gene fills the gap. J is TRBJ2-5 and V is TRBV5-1; 14 nucleotides align to TRBD2. V was pared by 3 bases and J by 4 bases, with 8 bases of the junction left unmatched. The CDR3 consists of 17 residues. The germline V gene has CDR1 SGHRS and CDR2 YFSETQ. This CDR3 is CASSSGTSGRGGETQYF. The DNA read from the CDR3 is TGCGCCAGCAGCTCCGGGACTAGCGGGAGAGGGGGAGAGACC. Using reference TRBV5-1 and TRBJ2-5 for the parts outside the CDR3, the full variable domain is KAGVTQTPRYLIKTRGQQVTLSCSPISGHRSVSWYQQTPGQGLQFLFEYFSETQRNKGNFPGRFSGRQFSNSRSEMNVSTLELGDSALYLCASSSGTSGRGGETQYFGPGTRLLVL.

The sample holds many counts of this clone. The read ends 3 residues shy of where the CDR3 ends; the end is completed using the germline J gene. The chain has TRBV6-1 and TRBJ2-3; 12 bases align to TRBD2. The CDR3 totals 15 residues. Germline CDR1 and CDR2: MNHNS and SASEGT. The trim removed 4 bases at V and 4 bases at J, leaving 3 bases unmatched. This chain's CDR3 is CASSASGGAPDTQYF. CDR3 bases read: TGTGCCAGCAGTGCTAGCGGGGGGGCCCCAGATACG.

This clone was counted at least ten times. The CDR3 end falls 3 residues outside the read, so it is completed with the germline J gene. The genes are TRBV20-1 and TRBJ1-1; the D gene is possibly TRBD1 (6 bases). Germline V gives CDR1 DFQATT, CDR2 SNEGSKA (reference sequence). CDR3 length: 14 amino acids. The V end was cut by 6 bases, the J end by 0 bases, with 14 bases between. CDR3 sequence: CSAATGNMNTEAFF. CDR3 DNA (partial): TGCAGTGCAGCGACAGGCAACATGAACACTGAA.

Many counts were recorded for this clone. The observed sequence ends 3 residues before the CDR3 terminus, with the missing tail filled in from the germline J gene. V and J are TRBV6-1 and TRBJ1-6; D remains unclear. The germline V gene encodes CDR1 MNHNS and CDR2 SASEGT. V was pared by 3 bases and J by 10 bases, with 7 bases between. CDR3 length: 12 residues. CDR3 bases read: TGTGCCAGCAGTGACCGACACTCACCC. Translating gives CASSDRHSP. The full CDR3 is CASSDRHSPLHF.

This clone was observed many times. The read falls 3 residues short of the CDR3 end, and the missing part is taken from the germline J gene. The chain is built from TRBV6-2 or TRBV6-3 and TRBJ1-2; 8 bases agree with TRBD1. The CDR3 extends over 14 amino acids. The germline gives CDR1 MNHEY, CDR2 SVGEGT. The V gene end was trimmed by 6 bases and the J gene end by 5 bases; junction bases not matched to a gene: 8. The CDR3 spells CASRPQGAGYGYTF. The part of the CDR3 DNA that was read is TGTGCCAGCAGACCCCAGGGGGCTGGGTATGGC.

This clone came up a few times. The read ends 3 residues early relative to the CDR3; the germline J gene fills the gap. The chain employs TRBV2 and TRBJ1-2; maybe TRBD1 (5 bases). The CDR3 loop spans 15 amino acids. The germline gives CDR1 SNHLY, CDR2 FYNNEI. The part of the CDR3 DNA that was read is TGTGCCAGCAGTGGCCTAGCGGGGGACCAAGAGACC. Protein sequence: CASSGLAGDQET. The CDR3 as a whole reads CASSGLAGDQETYTF.

This clone has ten or more counts. The read falls 3 residues short of the CDR3 end, and the missing part is taken from the germline J gene. This chain joins TRBV20-1 and TRBJ2-4; 7 bases align to TRBD2. J gave up 9 bases and V 5 bases, and 16 bases lay outside the gene matches. The CDR3 totals 15 residues. Germline loops: CDR1 DFQATT, CDR2 SNEGSKA (reference sequence). The CDR3 bases that were read are TGCAGTGCTCCAAAGTCGGGGGGAGGCGGGGGCATT. Translation: CSAPKSGGGGGI. The full CDR3 is CSAPKSGGGGGIQYF.

This clone has at least ten counts. The CDR3 goes on 3 residues after the read ends, and that part is filled in from the germline J gene. V usage is TRBV27 and J usage is TRBJ2-2; D perhaps matches TRBD2 (7 bases). Trimming left V 0 bases short and J 7 bases short, with 15 bases between. The CDR3 covers 16 residues. CDR1 MNHEY and CDR2 SMNVEV come from the germline V gene (reference sequence). Incomplete CDR3 DNA: TGTGCCAGCAGTTTATCTGCCGCAGGGGACTACGGGGAG. Translating gives CASSLSAAGDYGE. From start to end, the CDR3 is CASSLSAAGDYGELFF.

This clone was seen more than once but under ten times. The read ends 3 residues early relative to the CDR3; the germline J gene fills the gap. The chain has TRBV2 and TRBJ1-5; D is unresolved. V was trimmed by 6 bases and J by 0 bases, leaving 9 bases between them. The CDR3 runs 14 residues. Germline V gene lookup returns CDR1 SNHLY and CDR2 FYNNEI. The chain's CDR3 is CASSETLSNQPQHF. Incomplete CDR3 DNA: TGTGCCAGCAGCGAGACACTTAGCAATCAGCCC.

This clone came up many times. The read terminates 3 residues ahead of where the CDR3 ends, so the germline J gene completes it. The V and J genes are TRBV4-1 and TRBJ2-6, with D uncertain. Germline values: CDR1 MGHRA, CDR2 YSYEKL. This CDR3 has 15 amino acids. The V end was cut by 0 bases, the J end by 0 bases, with 3 bases between. The CDR3 here is CASSQDLSGANVLTF. The DNA read from the CDR3 is TGCGCCAGCAGCCAAGATCTCTCTGGGGCCAACGTC.

This clone was detected a few times. This CDR3 reads CASSQGSGDNSPLHF. The covered CDR3 bases are TGTGCCAGTTCACAGGGTAGTGGGGATAATTCACCC. The V gene is TRBV19, the J gene TRBJ1-6; D may be TRBD1 (6 bases). The CDR3 extends 3 residues past the end of the read, so its final part is completed from the germline J gene. The V gene lost 8 bases and the J gene lost 5 bases, with 16 bases spanning the gap. Germline-derived CDR1 and CDR2 are LNHDA and SQIVND (reference sequence). The CDR3 is made up of 15 amino acids.

This clone was seen many times. The CDR3 extends 3 residues past the end of the read, so its final part is completed from the germline J gene. The chain recombines TRBV10-1 with TRBJ2-3; D call uncertain. The V end was cut by 6 bases, the J end by 3 bases, with 10 bases between. The germline gives CDR1 WNHNN, CDR2 SYGVQD (reference sequence). The CDR3 runs 13 residues. The CDR3: CASSPRFTDTQYF. Incomplete CDR3 DNA: TGCGCCAGCAGCCCCCGTTTTACAGATACG.